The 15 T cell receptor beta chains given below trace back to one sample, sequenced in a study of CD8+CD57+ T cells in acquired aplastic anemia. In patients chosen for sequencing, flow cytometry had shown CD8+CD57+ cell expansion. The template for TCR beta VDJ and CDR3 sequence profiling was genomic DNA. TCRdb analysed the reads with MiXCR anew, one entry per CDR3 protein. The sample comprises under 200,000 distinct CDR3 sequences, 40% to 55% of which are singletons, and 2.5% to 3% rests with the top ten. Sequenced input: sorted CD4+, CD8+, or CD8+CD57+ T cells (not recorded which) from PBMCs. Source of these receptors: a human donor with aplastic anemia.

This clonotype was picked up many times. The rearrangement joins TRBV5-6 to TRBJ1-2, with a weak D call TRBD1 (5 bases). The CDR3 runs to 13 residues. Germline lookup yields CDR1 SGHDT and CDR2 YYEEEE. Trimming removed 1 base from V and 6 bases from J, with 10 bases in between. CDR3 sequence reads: CASSLKGADGYTF. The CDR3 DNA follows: TGTGCCAGCAGCTTGAAAGGGGCGGATGGCTACACCTTC.

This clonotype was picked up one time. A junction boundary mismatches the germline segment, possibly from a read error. CDR3 bases: TGTGCCGCCAGTGAAGGGTCAGCCCGAGAGACCCAGTACTTC. Encoded protein: CAASEGSARETQYF. The chain joins TRBV24-1 to TRBJ2-5; D remains unclear. This CDR3 is 14 amino acids long. CDR1 is KGHDR, CDR2 SFDVKD, per germline.

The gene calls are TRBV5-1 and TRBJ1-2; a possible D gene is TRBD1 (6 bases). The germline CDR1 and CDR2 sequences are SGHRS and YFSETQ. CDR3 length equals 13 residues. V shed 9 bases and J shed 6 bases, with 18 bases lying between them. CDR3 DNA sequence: TGCGCCAATACGGACAGTGAAAACCATGGCTACACCTTC. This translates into CANTDSENHGYTF.

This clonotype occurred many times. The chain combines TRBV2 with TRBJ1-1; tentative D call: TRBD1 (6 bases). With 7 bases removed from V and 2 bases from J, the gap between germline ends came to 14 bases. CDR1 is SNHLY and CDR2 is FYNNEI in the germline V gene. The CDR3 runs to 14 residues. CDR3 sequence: CASIRVRGNTEAFF. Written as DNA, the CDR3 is TGTGCCAGCATAAGGGTCAGGGGTAACACTGAAGCTTTCTTT.

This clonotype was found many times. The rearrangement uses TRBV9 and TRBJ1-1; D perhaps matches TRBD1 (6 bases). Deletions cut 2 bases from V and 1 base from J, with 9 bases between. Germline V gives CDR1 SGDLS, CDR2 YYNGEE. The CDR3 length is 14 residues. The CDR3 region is CASSVPGQNTEAFF. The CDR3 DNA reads TGTGCCAGCAGCGTGCCGGGACAGAACACTGAAGCTTTCTTT.

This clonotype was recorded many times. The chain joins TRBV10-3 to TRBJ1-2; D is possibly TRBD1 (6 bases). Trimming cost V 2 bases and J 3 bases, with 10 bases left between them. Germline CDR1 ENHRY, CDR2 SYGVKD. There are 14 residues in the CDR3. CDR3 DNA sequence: TGTGCCATCAGTGAGGACAGGAGGGACTATGGCTACACCTTC. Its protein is CAISEDRRDYGYTF.

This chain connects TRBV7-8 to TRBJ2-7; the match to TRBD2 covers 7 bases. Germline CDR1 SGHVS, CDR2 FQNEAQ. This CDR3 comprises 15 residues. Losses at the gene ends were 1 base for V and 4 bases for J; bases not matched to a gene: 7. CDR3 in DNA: TGTGCCAGCAGCTTAGGCGGCGGGAGTGGTTACGAGCAGTACTTC. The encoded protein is CASSLGGGSGYEQYF.

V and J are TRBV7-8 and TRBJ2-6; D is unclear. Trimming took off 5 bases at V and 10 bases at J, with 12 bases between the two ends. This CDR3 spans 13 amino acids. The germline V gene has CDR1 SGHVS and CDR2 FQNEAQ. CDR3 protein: CASSTRRTNVLTF. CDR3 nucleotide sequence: TGTGCCAGCAGCACCCGTCGAACAAACGTCCTGACTTTC.

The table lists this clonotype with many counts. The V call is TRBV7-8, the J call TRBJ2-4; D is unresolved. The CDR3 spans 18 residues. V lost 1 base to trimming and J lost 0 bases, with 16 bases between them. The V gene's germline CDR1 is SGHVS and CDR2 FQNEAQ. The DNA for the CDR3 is TGTGCCAGCAGCTTAGGGCAGTTTAGCCTAATAGCCAAAAACATTCAGTACTTC. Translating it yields CASSLGQFSLIAKNIQYF.

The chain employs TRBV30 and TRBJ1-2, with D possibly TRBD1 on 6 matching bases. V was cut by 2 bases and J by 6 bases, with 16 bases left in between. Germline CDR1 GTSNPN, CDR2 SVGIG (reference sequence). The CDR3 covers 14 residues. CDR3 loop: CAWSKGQCLDGYTF. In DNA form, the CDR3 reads TGTGCCTGGAGTAAAGGACAGTGTTTGGATGGCTACACCTTC. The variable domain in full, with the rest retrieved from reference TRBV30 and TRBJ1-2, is SQTIHQWPATLVQPVGSPLSLECTVEGTSNPNLYWYRQAAGRGLQLLFYSVGIGQISSEVPQNLSASRPQDRQFILSSKKLLLSDSGFYLCAWSKGQCLDGYTFGSGTRLTVV.

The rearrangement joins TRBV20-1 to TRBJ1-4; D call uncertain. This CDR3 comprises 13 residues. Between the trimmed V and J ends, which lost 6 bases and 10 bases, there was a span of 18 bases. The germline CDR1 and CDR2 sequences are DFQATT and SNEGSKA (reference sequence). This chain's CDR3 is CSASTSGPGKLFF. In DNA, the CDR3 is TGCAGTGCCAGCACCTCCGGCCCAGGAAAACTGTTTTTT.

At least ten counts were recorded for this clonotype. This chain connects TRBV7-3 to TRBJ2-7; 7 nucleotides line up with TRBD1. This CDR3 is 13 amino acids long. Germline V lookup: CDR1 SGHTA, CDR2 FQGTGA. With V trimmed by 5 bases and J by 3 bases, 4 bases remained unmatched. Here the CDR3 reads CASSRDRNYEQYF. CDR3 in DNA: TGTGCCAGCAGCCGGGACAGAAACTACGAGCAGTACTTC.

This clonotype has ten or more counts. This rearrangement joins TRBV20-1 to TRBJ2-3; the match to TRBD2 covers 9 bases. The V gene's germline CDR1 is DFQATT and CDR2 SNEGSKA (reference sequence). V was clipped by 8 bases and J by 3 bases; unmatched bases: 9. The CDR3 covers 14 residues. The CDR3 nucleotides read TGCAGTACTCTAGCGGGACTGGGGACAGATACGCAGTATTTT. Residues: CSTLAGLGTDTQYF.

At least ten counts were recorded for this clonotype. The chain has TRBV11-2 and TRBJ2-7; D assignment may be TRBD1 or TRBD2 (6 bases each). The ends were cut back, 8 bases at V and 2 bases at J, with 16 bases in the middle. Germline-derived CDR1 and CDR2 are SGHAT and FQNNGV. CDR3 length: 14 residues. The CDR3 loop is CASRPGGGPYEQYF. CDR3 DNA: TGTGCCAGCCGTCCCGGAGGGGGTCCCTACGAGCAGTACTTC.

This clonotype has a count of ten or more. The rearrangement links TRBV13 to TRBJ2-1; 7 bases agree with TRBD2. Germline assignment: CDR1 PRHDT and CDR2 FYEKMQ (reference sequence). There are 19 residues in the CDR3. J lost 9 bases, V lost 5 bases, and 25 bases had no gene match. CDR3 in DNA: TGTGCCAGCAGCACAAGTAGACTCAGACTAGCAGAATCCTCAGGTGAGCAGTTCTTC. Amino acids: CASSTSRLRLAESSGEQFF.